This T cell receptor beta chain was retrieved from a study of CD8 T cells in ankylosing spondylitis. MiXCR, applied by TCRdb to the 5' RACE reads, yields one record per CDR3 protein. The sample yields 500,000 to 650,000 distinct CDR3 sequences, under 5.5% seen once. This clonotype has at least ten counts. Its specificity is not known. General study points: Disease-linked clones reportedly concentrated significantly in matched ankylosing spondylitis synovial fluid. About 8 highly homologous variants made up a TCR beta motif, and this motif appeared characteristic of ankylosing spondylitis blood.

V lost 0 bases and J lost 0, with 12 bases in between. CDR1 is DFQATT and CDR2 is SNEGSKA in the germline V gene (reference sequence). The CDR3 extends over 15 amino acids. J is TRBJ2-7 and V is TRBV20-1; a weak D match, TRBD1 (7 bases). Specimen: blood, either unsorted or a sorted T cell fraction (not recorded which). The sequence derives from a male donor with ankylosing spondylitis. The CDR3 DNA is TGCAGTGCTAGAGACCAGGGGGGTAGCTCCTACGAGCAGTACTTC. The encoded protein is CSARDQGGSSYEQYF.